The 7 T cell receptor beta chains given below trace back to one sample, sequenced in a study of T cells in Graves' hyperthyroidism and ophthalmopathy (dated by TCRdb to between 2018 and 2020). The protocol used for the library was multiplex PCR. Sequenced on an Illumina HiSeq 2000. The TCR beta CDR3 regions were amplified from the RNA transcripts. A first-round RT-PCR of the TCR CDR3 used the HTBI primer set with the Qiagen OneStep RT-PCR kit. TCRdb reprocessed the public reads (quality trimming at Q25 with fastp, clone calling with MiXCR) and kept in-frame beta chains. Identical CDR3 proteins give one entry, which carries the most common genes and DNA. Present in this sample are 300,000 to 450,000 distinct CDR3 sequences, around 14% of which were seen just once. The ten largest make up about 10% of the sample. The sample comprised blood. These receptors all stem from an older woman with Graves' hyperthyroidism.

This clonotype was seen once. The CDR3 nucleotides read TGTGCCAGCAGTGAACGGTTTAATGAAAAACTGTTTTTT. This translates into CASSERFNEKLFF. This chain connects TRBV25-1 to TRBJ1-4; D ambiguous. V was trimmed by 2 bases and J by 4 bases, leaving 5 bases between them. Germline values: CDR1 MGHDK, CDR2 SYGVNS. This CDR3 is built from 13 residues.

This clonotype has at least ten counts. The chain links TRBV28 to TRBJ2-3; 10 nucleotides agree with TRBD1. Germline V gives CDR1 MDHEN, CDR2 SYDVKM. With V trimmed by 6 bases and J by 8 bases, 11 bases remained unmatched. CDR3 length: 15 residues. This CDR3 is CASRRDRGWRLTQYF. Written as DNA, the CDR3 is TGTGCCAGCAGACGGGACAGGGGATGGAGGCTTACGCAGTATTTT.

A few counts support this clonotype. This chain links TRBV7-3 with TRBJ2-2; 15 nucleotides match TRBD2. J gave up 5 bases and V 1 base, and 8 bases lay outside the gene matches. The CDR3 runs to 19 residues. The germline V gene encodes CDR1 SGHTA and CDR2 FQGTGA. The CDR3: CASSLNPHGTSGRTGELFF. The CDR3 region has the DNA TGTGCCAGCAGCTTAAATCCCCACGGGACTAGCGGGAGGACCGGGGAGCTGTTTTTT.

This clonotype came up a few times. The chain couples TRBV28 to TRBJ2-3; TRBD2 matches at 8 bases. This CDR3 spans 15 amino acids. With 5 bases clipped from V and 3 bases from J, the junction kept 7 bases outside the gene matches. Germline CDR1 MDHEN, CDR2 SYDVKM. The CDR3 region has the DNA TGTGCCAGCAGTGGGAGCGGGAGATTAACAGATACGCAGTATTTT. It specifies CASSGSGRLTDTQYF.

This clonotype was detected many times. The rearrangement links TRBV30 to TRBJ2-5; TRBD2 might be the D (5 bases). Trimming stripped 3 bases from V and 1 base from J, with 12 bases between. CDR3 length: 14 amino acids. CDR1 and CDR2 (germline): GTSNPN, SVGIG (reference sequence). The CDR3 nucleotides are TGTGCCTGGAGGAATACGGGATTCCAAGAGACCCAGTACTTC. It yields the protein CAWRNTGFQETQYF.

This clonotype showed up many times. The chain employs TRBV10-3 and TRBJ2-7; D is perhaps TRBD1 (6 bases). The V and J ends lost 5 bases and 3 bases respectively, with 8 bases between them. The CDR3 length is 12 residues. Per germline, CDR1 ENHRY and CDR2 SYGVKD. The CDR3 DNA is TGTGCCATCAGTCCAGGGGACTACGAGCAGTACTTC. Amino acid sequence: CAISPGDYEQYF.

In its sample, this clonotype was seen many times. The chain has TRBV7-6 and TRBJ2-3; TRBD1 agrees at 7 bases. Germline assignment: CDR1 SGHVS and CDR2 FNYEAQ. This CDR3 contains 15 residues. Germline trimming cut 7 bases from V and 1 base from J; bases unmatched to any gene: 8. In nucleotides, the CDR3 is TGTGCCAGCACTTGGGGACAGTCCCGCACAGATACGCAGTATTTT. It is translated as CASTWGQSRTDTQYF.